The sequence of this TCR beta chain was determined in a study of blood T cell repertoires in COVID-19. Study-wide context: Nucleic acid was either cDNA or gDNA, and it came from T cells, B-cell-depleted T cells, or PBMCs.

In the authors' workflow: The authors estimated nucleated cell counts from reference gene primer amplification. Method: immunoSEQ multiplex PCR; TCRdb's copy keeps in-frame clones and lacks some. That table gives V, J and clone size, and the DNA gave D and trimming. The table lists a few hundred thousand clones, roughly 84% of them singletons. The CDR3 has 17 amino acids. The germline gives CDR1 SQVTM, CDR2 ANQGSEA. V was clipped by 0 bases and J by 2 bases, with 19 bases between them. Sample: peripheral blood. V usage is TRBV29-1 and J usage is TRBJ1-2; TRBD1 is a possible D gene (5 bases). The TCR sequence derives from a human donor in a cohort sampled during active COVID-19. CDR3 loop: CSVEEGPLQGTNYGYTF. CDR3 DNA sequence: TGCAGCGTTGAAGAAGGTCCTCTCCAGGGTACCAACTATGGCTACACCTTC.